This T cell receptor (beta chain) was profiled in a study of cytomegalovirus exposure and HLA in healthy donors. Study summary: Most donors, more than 80% of roughly 400 genotyped, fell in the Caucasian-associated ancestry cluster.

PCR used 60 Vbeta primers and 13 Jbeta primers. The table came from immunoSEQ multiplex PCR; TCRdb's copy has only in-frame clones and leaves some out. The repertoire holds about 190,000 clones, with approximately 80% as singletons. The study's findings and limits: Some TCR beta chains (roughly 160 of them) were listed as cytomegalovirus-associated. Presence/absence comparisons presumed near-even sequencing depth among donors.

V lost 3 bases and J 1 base, leaving 12 bases between the germline ends. The germline gives CDR1 LNHDA, CDR2 SQIVND (reference sequence). The CDR3 totals 15 residues. Concerning this clone itself: No antigen is known for it.

The sequence was obtained from a boy aged 5-17 years in good health and CMV-seronegative. The gene calls are TRBV19 and TRBJ1-1; no reliable D call. The specimen was PBMCs. The CDR3 DNA is TGTGCCAGTAGTATCAGAACAGATCCGAACACTGAAGCTTTCTTT. It specifies CASSIRTDPNTEAFF.